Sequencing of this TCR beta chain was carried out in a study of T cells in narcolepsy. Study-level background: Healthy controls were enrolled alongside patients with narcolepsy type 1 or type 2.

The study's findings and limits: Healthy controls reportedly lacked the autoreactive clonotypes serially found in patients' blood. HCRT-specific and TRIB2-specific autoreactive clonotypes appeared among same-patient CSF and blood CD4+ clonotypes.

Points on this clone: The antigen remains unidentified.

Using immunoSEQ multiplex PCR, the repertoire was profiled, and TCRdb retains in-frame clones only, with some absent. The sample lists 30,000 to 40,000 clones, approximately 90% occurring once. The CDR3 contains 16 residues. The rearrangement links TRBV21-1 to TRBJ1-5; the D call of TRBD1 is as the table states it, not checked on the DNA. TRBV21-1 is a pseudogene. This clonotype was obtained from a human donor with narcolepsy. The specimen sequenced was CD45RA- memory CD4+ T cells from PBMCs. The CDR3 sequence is CASIRKPGHTNQPQHF. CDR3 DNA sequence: TGTGCCAGCATACGTAAACCGGGACATACAAATCAGCCCCAGCATTTT.